What follows are 9 T cell receptor beta chains derived from one specimen sequenced in a study of blood T cell repertoires in COVID-19. Only in-frame clones appear in the TCRdb table, and some are missing; sequencing was by immunoSEQ multiplex PCR. The profile shows roughly 250,000 clones, around nine tenths of them singletons. Material: peripheral blood. The receptor set was obtained from a woman between 35 and 50 years old who had recovered from COVID-19.

This chain uses TRBV5-1 with TRBJ1-3; a weak D match, TRBD1 (6 bases). Germline CDR1 reads SGHRS; CDR2 reads YFSETQ. This CDR3 region has 13 residues. The V and J ends lost 3 bases and 4 bases respectively, with 8 bases between them. The CDR3 DNA reads TGCGCCAGCAGCTCAACAGGGGGAAACACCATATATTTT. It specifies CASSSTGGNTIYF.

The chain is built from TRBV2 and TRBJ1-6, with 7 bases matching TRBD1. This CDR3 contains 16 residues. Germline CDR1 is SNHLY and CDR2 is FYNNEI. Trimming took 6 bases from V and 7 from J; bases not matched to a gene: 12. CDR3 bases: TGTGCCAGCAGGCCCGCATTGACAGGGTTCAATTCACCCCTCCACTTT. Its translation is CASRPALTGFNSPLHF.

V gene TRBV7-2 combines with J gene TRBJ1-4; 7 bases line up with TRBD1. There are 16 residues in the CDR3. V trimming: 5 bases; J trimming: 4 bases; junction bases outside the gene matches: 10. CDR1 SGHTA and CDR2 FQGNSA come from the germline V gene. CDR3: CASSPGTAPHNEKLFF. In nucleotides, the CDR3 is TGTGCCAGCAGCCCCGGGACAGCTCCACATAATGAAAAACTGTTTTTT.

V is TRBV5-4 and J is TRBJ2-3; a possible D gene is TRBD1 (7 bases). V was shortened by 2 bases and J by 2 bases, with 12 bases between the two germline ends. CDR1 is SGHNT, CDR2 YYREEE, per germline (reference sequence). This CDR3 spans 15 amino acids. CDR3 sequence: CASSFGGQLTDTQYF. The CDR3 DNA is TGTGCCAGCAGCTTCGGGGGACAGCTCACAGATACGCAGTATTTT. The variable domain in full, with the rest retrieved from reference TRBV5-4 and TRBJ2-3, is ETGVTQSPTHLIKTRGQQVTLRCSSQSGHNTVSWYQQALGQGPQFIFQYYREEENGRGNFPPRFSGLQFPNYSSELNVNALELDDSALYLCASSFGGQLTDTQYFGPGTRLTVL.

The chain employs TRBV27 and TRBJ2-2; TRBD2 matches at 14 bases. The V and J ends lost 4 bases and 7 bases, in that order; junction bases with no gene match: 2. Per the germline V gene, CDR1 is MNHEY and CDR2 is SMNVEV (reference sequence). This CDR3 region has 15 residues. The CDR3 DNA sequence: TGTGCCAGCAGTTCCGGACTAGCGGGAGGCGGGGAGCTGTTTTTT. Its translation is CASSSGLAGGGELFF.

The chain joins TRBV19 to TRBJ2-3; 8 bases map to TRBD2. Trimming at V came to 4 bases and at J to 9 bases, leaving 9 bases not matched to a gene. CDR1 is LNHDA, CDR2 SQIVND, per germline (reference sequence). This CDR3 has 14 amino acids. CDR3 amino acids: CASSSSGSFGTQYF. The CDR3 DNA reads as TGTGCCAGTAGTAGCAGCGGGAGCTTCGGCACGCAGTATTTT.

The chain links TRBV15 to TRBJ1-2; D perhaps matches TRBD1 (5 bases). Trimming removed 8 bases from V and 3 bases from J, with 10 bases in between. Germline V gene data show CDR1 as LNHNV and CDR2 as YYDKDF (reference sequence). This CDR3 has 12 amino acids. This CDR3 reads CATRGTYYGYTF. The DNA of the CDR3 is TGTGCCACCCGGGGGACGTACTATGGCTACACCTTC.

Points on this clone: The germline gene is not matched at one end of the junction; a read error may be the cause. The chain recombines TRBV18 with TRBJ1-4; 9 bases match TRBD1. Looked up from germline, CDR1 is KGHSH and CDR2 is LQKENI. There are 12 residues in the CDR3. The DNA of the CDR3 is TGTGCCAGCTCACCAGGAGGTGGGACAGGGACTTTT. Translation gives CASSPGGGTGTF.

This chain uses TRBV7-3 with TRBJ2-3; TRBD2 aligns across 8 bases. CDR3 size: 15 residues. The ends lost 3 bases at V and 0 bases at J; junction bases unmatched: 2. The germline V gene encodes CDR1 SGHTA and CDR2 FQGTGA. CDR3 loop: CASSFSGISTDTQYF. For the CDR3, the DNA is TGTGCCAGCAGCTTTAGCGGGATTAGCACAGATACGCAGTATTTT.